Shown below are 28 T cell receptor beta chains from a single sample sequenced in a study of T cell repertoires in cytomegalovirus infection (dated by TCRdb to between 2019 and 2020). Sequenced using an Illumina HiSeq 1500. TCRdb itself trimmed the public reads at Q25 with fastp, ran MiXCR and retained productive beta chains. A single entry per CDR3 protein holds the most common genes and DNA from its merged rows. This sample has about 530,000 distinct CDR3 sequences in its table, and approximately 25% of those were observed once. Around 13% of the sample is held by the ten biggest clonotypes. The sequenced sample was PBMCs. The receptor set was obtained from a human donor in good health (CMV status not recorded). Some clones in this sample may be carry-over from other donors' samples.

J is TRBJ2-1 and V is TRBV19, with TRBD2 matching over 13 bases. CDR3 length equals 15 residues. The germline V gene has CDR1 LNHDA and CDR2 SQIVND (reference sequence). Trimming cost V 5 bases and J 10 bases; bases outside gene matches: 8. CDR3 DNA sequence: TGTGCCAGTAGTCCATGGACTAGCGGGAGCAAGGAGCAGTTCTTC. This translates into CASSPWTSGSKEQFF. Complete variable domain (other parts from reference TRBV19 and TRBJ2-1): DGGITQSPKYLFRKEGQNVTLSCEQNLNHDAMYWYRQDPGQGLRLIYYSQIVNDFQKGDIAEGYSVSREKKESFPLTVTSAQKNPTAFYLCASSPWTSGSKEQFFGPGTRLTVL.

This clonotype was detected only a few times. V and J are TRBV4-1 and TRBJ2-1; a weak D match, TRBD2 (5 bases). Germline CDR1 and CDR2: MGHRA and YSYEKL. Trimming cost V 3 bases and J 3 bases, with 18 bases left between them. The CDR3 has 17 amino acids. The CDR3 DNA sequence: TGCGCCAGCAGCCAGTACTCCACTGGACTGAGCTACAATGAGCAGTTCTTC. As protein: CASSQYSTGLSYNEQFF.

The genes are TRBV19 and TRBJ1-2; D gene ambiguous. Trimming took 0 bases from V and 3 from J, leaving 8 bases between them. Germline loops: CDR1 LNHDA, CDR2 SQIVND (reference sequence). CDR3 length equals 14 residues. The CDR3 loop reads CASSIDLGDYGYTF. Written as DNA, the CDR3 is TGTGCCAGTAGTATAGATCTCGGGGACTATGGCTACACCTTC.

The V call is TRBV20-1, the J call TRBJ2-1, with D perhaps TRBD2 (6 bases). The V gene lost 1 base and the J gene lost 2 bases, with 12 bases spanning the gap. Germline V gene lookup returns CDR1 DFQATT and CDR2 SNEGSKA (reference sequence). The CDR3 spans 15 residues. The CDR3 protein is CSARALAVAYNEQFF. In DNA, the CDR3 is TGCAGTGCTAGAGCCTTAGCGGTCGCCTACAATGAGCAGTTCTTC.

The chain uses TRBV7-9 and TRBJ2-1; weak D call: TRBD2 (6 bases). CDR3 length equals 16 residues. V was shortened by 5 bases and J by 0 bases, with 14 bases between the two germline ends. The germline V gene has CDR1 SEHNR and CDR2 FQNEAQ (reference sequence). CDR3 in amino acids: CASSPPGDRSYNEQFF. CDR3 nucleotide sequence: TGTGCCAGCAGCCCGCCGGGAGATCGCTCCTACAATGAGCAGTTCTTC.

The chain recombines TRBV5-1 with TRBJ2-7; 10 positions agree with TRBD2. There are 17 residues in the CDR3. Germline V lookup: CDR1 SGHRS, CDR2 YFSETQ. V gave up 1 base and J gave up 2 bases; unmatched junction bases: 9. DNA of the CDR3: TGCGCCAGCAGCTTGAGGCTAGCGGGAGAGCTACCCTACGAGCAGTACTTC. Its translation is CASSLRLAGELPYEQYF.

The V gene is TRBV5-4, the J gene TRBJ1-1; TRBD1 matches at 7 bases. CDR1 SGHNT and CDR2 YYREEE come from the germline V gene (reference sequence). V lost 4 bases, J lost 3 bases, and 9 bases stayed unmatched. The CDR3 extends over 15 amino acids. The CDR3 bases are TGTGCCAGCAGCGTGCAGGGGGGCAAGGACACTGAAGCTTTCTTT. Translation gives CASSVQGGKDTEAFF.

This clonotype has a handful of counts. The J gene is TRBJ2-7, the V gene TRBV19, with D uncertain. The CDR3 runs to 15 residues. V was shortened by 3 bases and J by 5 bases, with 17 bases between the two germline ends. Per germline, CDR1 LNHDA and CDR2 SQIVND (reference sequence). The CDR3 nucleotides are TGTGCCAGTAGTATTGGGATTACCAGAAATGACGAGCAGTACTTC. This codes for CASSIGITRNDEQYF.

This clonotype was seen only a few times. V is TRBV12-3 or TRBV12-4 and J is TRBJ2-5; TRBD1 matches at 8 bases. The CDR3 length is 15 residues. Trimming took 5 bases from V and 4 from J; bases not matched to a gene: 9. The CDR3 protein is CASSQTTGAGETQYF. CDR3 bases: TGTGCCAGCAGTCAAACGACAGGGGCGGGAGAGACCCAGTACTTC.

The V call is TRBV11-2, the J call TRBJ2-1; D is unresolved. Germline CDR1 reads SGHAT; CDR2 reads FQNNGV. Trimming took 0 bases from V and 0 from J, leaving 12 bases between them. This CDR3 contains 17 residues. CDR3: CASSLEIKRSSYNEQFF. In nucleotides, the CDR3 is TGTGCCAGCAGCTTAGAGATTAAGAGGAGCTCCTACAATGAGCAGTTCTTC.

V gene TRBV2 combines with J gene TRBJ2-3, with no clear D. V lost 4 bases and J 5 bases, leaving 10 bases between the germline ends. CDR3 length: 13 residues. CDR1 and CDR2 from the germline V gene are SNHLY and FYNNEI. CDR3: CASSGIPRDTQYF. CDR3 sequence (DNA): TGTGCCAGCAGTGGGATACCCCGAGATACGCAGTATTTT.

Only a few counts were recorded for this clonotype. The chain couples TRBV12-3 or TRBV12-4 to TRBJ1-5; 8 bases are a match to TRBD1. The CDR3 length is 16 residues. J was trimmed by 1 base and V by 4 bases; bases with no gene match: 6. CDR3 sequence: CASSSSGGLSNQPQHF. The CDR3 nucleotides are TGTGCCAGCAGTTCCTCAGGGGGCTTAAGCAATCAGCCCCAGCATTTT.

The chain has TRBV6-6 and TRBJ2-1; D unresolved. Trimming removed 0 bases from V and 4 bases from J, with 13 bases in between. The CDR3 has 16 residues. Germline assignment: CDR1 MNHNY and CDR2 SVGAGI (reference sequence). The CDR3 nucleotides are TGTGCCAGCAGTTACTCGACGGAACGTACATACAATGAGCAGTTCTTC. This translates into CASSYSTERTYNEQFF.

At least ten counts were recorded for this clonotype. The chain carries TRBV11-2 and TRBJ1-1, with D uncertain. The CDR3 has 15 amino acids. V was shortened by 4 bases and J by 4 bases, with 16 bases between the two germline ends. Germline V gives CDR1 SGHAT, CDR2 FQNNGV. DNA of the CDR3: TGTGCCAGCAGCTCTGTTACAGCAACCATCACTGAAGCTTTCTTT. It codes for CASSSVTATITEAFF. The variable domain in full, with the rest retrieved from reference TRBV11-2 and TRBJ1-1, is EAGVAQSPRYKIIEKRQSVAFWCNPISGHATLYWYQQILGQGPKLLIQFQNNGVVDDSQLPKDRFSAERLKGVDSTLKIQPAKLEDSAVYLCASSSVTATITEAFFGQGTRLTVV.

This clonotype was counted many times. The chain combines TRBV28 with TRBJ1-3, with 7 bases identical to TRBD1. This CDR3 has 17 amino acids. Germline V gene data show CDR1 as MDHEN and CDR2 as SYDVKM. The junction had 10 bases not matched to a gene; V was cut back by 5 bases and J by 0 bases. CDR3 nucleotide sequence: TGTGCCAGCAGTCTTCAGGGACAGATATTCTCTGGAAACACCATATATTTT. It is translated as CASSLQGQIFSGNTIYF.

As concerns this clonotype: The CDR3 ends on some other residue instead of the conserved phenylalanine or tryptophan, so this is likely a read error. V is TRBV7-2 and J is TRBJ2-1; 14 positions match TRBD2. CDR3 length: 17 amino acids. J lost 2 bases, V lost 5 bases, and 5 bases had no gene match. CDR1 and CDR2 (germline): SGHTA, FQGNSA. The chain's CDR3 is CASSPPGLAGAYNEQFL. The CDR3 DNA reads as TGTGCCAGCAGCCCACCGGGACTAGCGGGAGCCTACAATGAGCAGTTCTTA.

The chain is built from TRBV7-8 and TRBJ1-6; TRBD1 aligns across 8 bases. After removal of 6 bases from V and 8 bases from J, the junction contained 9 bases not matched to a gene. The CDR3 loop spans 15 amino acids. Germline CDR1 is SGHVS and CDR2 is FQNEAQ. CDR3: CASRSQGASDSPLHF. In DNA form, the CDR3 reads TGTGCCAGCAGATCTCAGGGGGCGTCGGATTCACCCCTCCACTTT.

The J gene is TRBJ1-1, the V gene TRBV9; D is ambiguous. This CDR3 is 13 amino acids long. CDR1 SGDLS and CDR2 YYNGEE come from the germline V gene. Trimming took off 0 bases at V and 5 bases at J, with 8 bases between the two ends. The DNA of the CDR3 is TGTGCCAGCAGCGTAGGATTGCGGACTGAAGCTTTCTTT. Translation gives CASSVGLRTEAFF.

This clonotype occurred many times. The rearrangement links TRBV7-2 to TRBJ2-2; perhaps TRBD1 as D (6 bases). The CDR3 sequence is 14 residues long. The V gene's germline CDR1 is SGHTA and CDR2 FQGNSA. Trimming pared 5 bases from V and 2 bases from J, leaving 9 bases between. The CDR3 loop reads CASSAGTNTGELFF. For the CDR3, the DNA is TGTGCCAGCAGCGCCGGGACAAACACCGGGGAGCTGTTTTTT.

This chain uses TRBV2 with TRBJ2-4; tentative D call: TRBD1 (6 bases). The V and J ends lost 5 bases and 15 bases respectively, with 14 bases between them. Germline CDR1 SNHLY, CDR2 FYNNEI. The CDR3 is 11 amino acids. The CDR3 protein is CASSLQGLGYF. The CDR3, as DNA: TGTGCCAGCAGTCTACAGGGCTTGGGGTACTTC.

The chain links TRBV10-3 to TRBJ2-7; D not certain. The CDR3 spans 14 residues. The germline V gene encodes CDR1 ENHRY and CDR2 SYGVKD. The V gene lost 0 bases and the J gene lost 3 bases, with 9 bases spanning the gap. CDR3 coding DNA: TGTGCCATCAGTGAGTCTAGTAGCAGCTACGAGCAGTACGTC. It codes for CAISESSSSYEQYV.

In its sample, this clonotype was seen a few times. V usage is TRBV28 and J usage is TRBJ1-6; no clear D gene. The CDR3 runs 14 residues. Trimming shortened V by 8 bases and J by 8 bases, and 16 bases separated the two germline ends. Germline V gene sequence: CDR1 MDHEN, CDR2 SYDVKM. CDR3 sequence: CASEWGERDSPLHF. CDR3 bases: TGTGCCAGCGAATGGGGAGAGCGGGATTCACCCCTCCACTTT.

This clonotype was observed a handful of times. The gene calls are TRBV7-2 and TRBJ2-7, with TRBD2 matching over 9 bases. Germline trimming cut 8 bases from V and 6 bases from J; bases unmatched to any gene: 14. This CDR3 has 15 residues. The germline V gene has CDR1 SGHTA and CDR2 FQGNSA. The CDR3 region has the DNA TGTGCCAGCTCCCCCGGGGGCGGGAGGGCCGGCGAGCAGTACGTC. It encodes CASSPGGGRAGEQYV.

The rearrangement joins TRBV3-1 to TRBJ2-5; D is uncertain. This CDR3 is 14 amino acids long. Germline CDR1 is LGHDT and CDR2 is YNNKEL (reference sequence). Trimming stripped 3 bases from V and 1 base from J, with 9 bases between. CDR3 nucleotide sequence: TGTGCCAGCAGCCACCTCGCCGCCCAAGAGACCCAGTACTTC. It translates to CASSHLAAQETQYF.

The chain combines TRBV7-2 with TRBJ2-5, with 8 bases fitting TRBD2. Trimming cost V 2 bases and J 3 bases; bases outside gene matches: 8. Looked up from germline, CDR1 is SGHTA and CDR2 is FQGNSA. The CDR3 extends over 16 amino acids. CDR3 DNA sequence: TGTGCCAGCAGCTTAATCGGGAGGGCCTCCAAAGAGACCCAGTACTTC. Translation gives CASSLIGRASKETQYF.

The chain has TRBV7-9 and TRBJ2-1; D unclear. The V end lost 2 bases, the J end lost 8 bases, and 7 bases lay between the germline ends. CDR3 length equals 12 residues. Per germline, CDR1 SEHNR and CDR2 FQNEAQ (reference sequence). CDR3 residues: CASSLLSDEQFF. CDR3 DNA sequence: TGTGCCAGCAGCTTATTATCCGATGAGCAGTTCTTC.

The chain joins TRBV6-1 to TRBJ2-3; 8 nucleotides match TRBD1. Germline V CDR1 and CDR2: MNHNS, SASEGT. This CDR3 is 14 amino acids long. V shed 4 bases, J shed 4 bases, and the junction held 4 bases outside the gene matches. The CDR3 loop is CASSATGVPDTQYF. Written as DNA, the CDR3 is TGTGCCAGCAGTGCGACAGGGGTACCAGATACGCAGTATTTT.

The chain combines TRBV9 with TRBJ1-2; 9 bases map to TRBD1. V was clipped by 4 bases and J by 3 bases; unmatched bases: 7. The germline V gene has CDR1 SGDLS and CDR2 YYNGEE. This CDR3 is built from 15 residues. CDR3 sequence: CASSPGQGRDYGYTF. CDR3 nucleotide sequence: TGTGCCAGCAGCCCAGGACAGGGGAGGGACTATGGCTACACCTTC.